The rows below give T cell receptor beta chains drawn from one sample of a study of T cell responses to AZD1222 COVID-19 vaccine. Here immunoSEQ multiplex PCR was the method, and the copy in TCRdb shows in-frame clones only, minus some. Counted here are 150,000 to 200,000 clones, approximately 92% occurring once; the ten biggest clones make up about 1%. This specimen was peripheral blood, taken 28 days after the second dose of the MenACWY control vaccine. All receptors come from an adult who received the MenACWY meningococcal vaccine as a control. Both conserved end residues are part of each CDR3. A D gene is named only where the DNA matches it firmly. Clone size is given for some rows only: seen once, a few or many times, or a class if the clone is expanded.

D gene: .; V gene: TRBV2; clone size: .; CDR3 protein: CASRVTEVNYGYTF
D gene: .; V gene: TRBV28; clone size: .; CDR3 protein: CASSLDYEQYF
D gene: TRBD1; V gene: TRBV19; clone size: .; CDR3 protein: CATTPQQGANQPQHF
D gene: .; V gene: TRBV6-1; clone size: .; CDR3 protein: CASSEWDLNSPLHF
D gene: TRBD2; V gene: TRBV20-1; clone size: .; CDR3 protein: CSASITSGGTYEQYF
D gene: .; V gene: TRBV19; clone size: .; CDR3 protein: CASSIAQGESNQPQHF
D gene: .; V gene: TRBV6-5; clone size: .; CDR3 protein: CASSNEVYTEAFF
D gene: .; V gene: TRBV7-2; clone size: .; CDR3 protein: CASSLVEGTHEQYF
D gene: .; V gene: TRBV21-1; clone size: .; CDR3 protein: CASSKAEQGTRNSPLHF
D gene: TRBD2; V gene: TRBV5-1; clone size: .; CDR3 protein: CASSPAGLAGKETQYF
D gene: TRBD2; V gene: TRBV7-2; clone size: .; CDR3 protein: CASSFGPGGGDNEQFF
D gene: TRBD1; V gene: TRBV3-1/TRBV3-2; clone size: .; CDR3 protein: CASTDRGLNYGYTF
D gene: .; V gene: TRBV18; clone size: .; CDR3 protein: CASSPDSLYGYTF
D gene: .; V gene: TRBV7-9; clone size: .; CDR3 protein: CASSPRWGTEAFF
D gene: .; V gene: TRBV2; clone size: .; CDR3 protein: CASSELTGGVGPQHF
D gene: .; V gene: TRBV18; clone size: .; CDR3 protein: CASSLSQNYGYTF
D gene: .; V gene: TRBV2; clone size: .; CDR3 protein: CASRGGETQYF
D gene: .; V gene: TRBV5-1; clone size: .; CDR3 protein: CASSREGGNSPLHF
D gene: .; V gene: TRBV5-6; clone size: .; CDR3 protein: CASSTRDWGNIQYF
D gene: .; V gene: TRBV28; clone size: .; CDR3 protein: CASSHGADNEQFF
D gene: TRBD1; V gene: TRBV4-1; clone size: .; CDR3 protein: CASSQAGQGGHEKLFF
D gene: .; V gene: TRBV7-2; clone size: .; CDR3 protein: CASSSVRRETQYF
D gene: TRBD1; V gene: TRBV29-1; clone size: .; CDR3 protein: CSVEWTGGDQETQYF
D gene: TRBD1; V gene: TRBV7-9; clone size: .; CDR3 protein: CASSFRQGADTQYF
D gene: .; V gene: TRBV18; clone size: .; CDR3 protein: CASSPSQENTEAFF
D gene: .; V gene: TRBV30; clone size: .; CDR3 protein: CAWSRSSNQPQHF
D gene: .; V gene: TRBV6-2/TRBV6-3; clone size: .; CDR3 protein: CASSLTGDWDYDYEQYF
D gene: TRBD1; V gene: TRBV19; clone size: .; CDR3 protein: CASKQQGRGTEAFF
D gene: TRBD1; V gene: TRBV28; clone size: .; CDR3 protein: CASSPAAGGFYEQYF
D gene: .; V gene: TRBV5-6; clone size: .; CDR3 protein: CASSLLASGTWGYTF
D gene: TRBD1; V gene: TRBV5-4; clone size: .; CDR3 protein: CASRPDRGNYGYTF
D gene: .; V gene: TRBV5-1; clone size: .; CDR3 protein: CASSLQGWATNEKLFF
D gene: .; V gene: TRBV7-2; clone size: .; CDR3 protein: CASSFEGETQYF
D gene: .; V gene: TRBV9; clone size: .; CDR3 protein: CASSVMSASETQYF
D gene: TRBD1; V gene: TRBV28; clone size: .; CDR3 protein: CASSGTGGSNQPQHF
D gene: .; V gene: TRBV28; clone size: .; CDR3 protein: CASSLGPPNYGYTF
D gene: .; V gene: TRBV28; clone size: .; CDR3 protein: CASRLYIGPSSGNTIYF
D gene: .; V gene: TRBV30; clone size: .; CDR3 protein: CAWTPAVVVEQFF
D gene: .; V gene: TRBV5-8; clone size: .; CDR3 protein: CASSFTAWYGYTF
D gene: .; V gene: TRBV27; clone size: few; CDR3 protein: CASRQGRYQPQHF
D gene: .; V gene: TRBV7-9; clone size: .; CDR3 protein: CASSLVRGEQYF
D gene: TRBD1; V gene: TRBV5-1; clone size: .; CDR3 protein: CASSFSGQGSGYTF
D gene: TRBD1; V gene: TRBV29-1; clone size: once; CDR3 protein: CSVATGKNTEAFF
D gene: TRBD1; V gene: TRBV3-1/TRBV3-2; clone size: .; CDR3 protein: CASSIRTGNSPLHF
D gene: TRBD1; V gene: TRBV30; clone size: .; CDR3 protein: CAWSRGRLDGYTF
D gene: .; V gene: TRBV19; clone size: .; CDR3 protein: CASRYGPGGSPLHF
D gene: .; V gene: TRBV20-1; clone size: .; CDR3 protein: CSALGHSPLHF
D gene: .; V gene: TRBV5-1; clone size: .; CDR3 protein: CASSLMGADNEQFF
D gene: .; V gene: TRBV7-9; clone size: .; CDR3 protein: CASSFFGTGANVLTF
D gene: TRBD2; V gene: TRBV13; clone size: .; CDR3 protein: CASSPVGAGGQETQYF